The sequence of this TCR beta chain was determined in a study of cytomegalovirus exposure and HLA in healthy donors. Study-level findings and limits: Sequencing likely generated an artifact that appeared as a cluster of highly shared sequence variants. Beyond CMV serostatus, there was no information to go on about immune exposure. Upon later analysis, TCR association rates were observed to vary by HLA locus, being highest for DRB1 and lowest for HLA-C. TCR beta chains numbering some 160 were designated cytomegalovirus-associated.

Details on this clone: Its antigen remains unknown.

PCR was performed using 60 Vbeta and 13 Jbeta primers. Only in-frame clones appear in the TCRdb table, and some are missing; sequencing was by immunoSEQ multiplex PCR. The table shows approximately 110,000 clones, with approximately 70% occurring only once. The sequence was collected from a man between 60 and 75 years old in good health and CMV-seropositive. The sequencing input was PBMCs.

CDR3 in DNA: TGTGCCAGCGGGAGCTTTAACTATGGCTACACCTTC. Amino acids: CASGSFNYGYTF. V gene TRBV28 combines with J gene TRBJ1-2; unclear D gene. Trimming shortened V by 8 bases and J by 1 base, and 8 bases separated the two germline ends. The CDR3 spans 12 residues. Germline V gives CDR1 MDHEN, CDR2 SYDVKM.